This T cell receptor beta chain was observed in a study of cytomegalovirus exposure and HLA in healthy donors. Study as a whole: It was reported in a later analysis that the 100 to 150 validation repertoires used the same platform as the 550 to 850 first-cohort repertoires. Study findings and constraints: The study flagged about 150 TCR beta chains as cytomegalovirus-associated. Most TCR sequences showed up rarely, but some public TCRs showed up in many donors. For cytomegalovirus status, the classifier reportedly gave diagnoses with high specificity and sensitivity.

This CDR3 is built from 14 residues. With 4 bases clipped from V and 6 bases from J, the junction kept 9 bases outside the gene matches. Germline CDR1 is MNHEY and CDR2 is SMNVEV (reference sequence). This clone was recorded a few times. The antigen remains undetermined. Libraries were prepared by immunoSEQ multiplex PCR; TCRdb keeps only in-frame clonotypes and omits some of them. The top ten hold approximately 1.5% of the sample, which has tens of thousands of clones, roughly 94% seen once. This chain joins TRBV27 and TRBJ2-7; TRBD1 agrees at 7 bases. The TCR comes from a man aged 18 to 35 in good health and CMV-seropositive. Sample: PBMCs. The CDR3 sequence is CASSSPRGLSEQYF. CDR3 nucleotides: TGTGCCAGCAGTTCCCCTAGGGGGCTCAGCGAGCAGTACTTC.